These 22 T cell receptor beta chains were sequenced from one sample in a study of stem cell transplantation in POMP-related autoinflammatory disease. Repertoires were generated with immunoSEQ multiplex PCR, while TCRdb's copy carries only in-frame clones and drops some. The sample consists of some 9,200 clones, more than 85% of them appearing once. Study-level findings and limits: Patients with PRAID showed a restricted number of unique TRB V-J gene pairings. Across all analyzed T-cell subsets, patients with PRAID tended toward reduced diversity and increased clonality.

Their antigens remain unidentified. Sequenced here: CD8+ T cells from PBMCs, sampled before stem cell transplantation. These receptors were obtained from a human donor with POMP-related autoinflammation and immune dysregulation (PRAID).

The chain has TRBV13 and TRBJ2-7, with 8 bases that match TRBD1. CDR3 length: 15 residues. Germline V gene lookup returns CDR1 PRHDT and CDR2 FYEKMQ (reference sequence). Unmatched junction bases numbered 6, after V lost 3 bases and J lost 2 bases. CDR3 sequence (DNA): TGTGCCAGCAGCTTCTCGACAGGGGCCCCCTACGAGCAGTACTTC. Its translation is CASSFSTGAPYEQYF.

CDR3 residues: CASSYSSGLMETQYF. The CDR3 region has the DNA TGTGCCAGCAGTTACTCGTCGGGGCTTATGGAGACCCAGTACTTC. The chain employs TRBV6-5 and TRBJ2-5; the D call may be TRBD1 or TRBD2 (5 bases each). Looked up from germline, CDR1 is MNHEY and CDR2 is SVGAGI. CDR3 size: 15 residues. Trimming cost V 0 bases and J 5 bases, with 13 bases left between them.

This chain links TRBV4-1 with TRBJ2-1, with D uncertain. Germline V gene data show CDR1 as MGHRA and CDR2 as YSYEKL. V was trimmed by 0 bases and J by 6 bases, leaving 9 bases between them. The CDR3 spans 14 residues. The CDR3 protein is CASSQDSLGNEQFF. In nucleotides, the CDR3 is TGCGCCAGCAGCCAAGATAGCTTGGGCAATGAGCAGTTCTTC.

The chain combines TRBV15 with TRBJ2-1; 14 nucleotides line up with TRBD2. Per the germline V gene, CDR1 is LNHNV and CDR2 is YYDKDF (reference sequence). J was trimmed by 0 bases and V by 5 bases; bases with no gene match: 15. The CDR3 runs to 21 residues. The CDR3 sequence is CATSALPGLAGVPLSYNEQFF. As DNA, the CDR3 is TGTGCCACCAGCGCCCTCCCGGGACTAGCGGGAGTCCCACTCTCCTACAATGAGCAGTTCTTC.

V gene TRBV7-8 combines with J gene TRBJ2-7; tentatively, D is TRBD1 or TRBD2 (6 bases each). With 5 bases removed from V and 7 bases from J, the gap between germline ends came to 21 bases. The CDR3 totals 15 residues. Germline lookup yields CDR1 SGHVS and CDR2 FQNEAQ. CDR3 nucleotides: TGTGCCAGCAGCCTGCCGGCCGGGGGCTTGAGGGAGCAGTACTTC. Residues: CASSLPAGGLREQYF.

The rearrangement uses TRBV13 and TRBJ2-3; D is unresolved. V lost 4 bases to trimming and J lost 2 bases, with 13 bases between them. CDR1 is PRHDT, CDR2 FYEKMQ, per germline (reference sequence). The CDR3 sequence is 15 residues long. CDR3 nucleotides: TGTGCCAGCAGCTCATCCGGCTTCCTCACAGATACGCAGTATTTT. Translation: CASSSSGFLTDTQYF.

The rearrangement uses TRBV4-2 and TRBJ2-7; TRBD2 is a possible D gene (5 bases). This CDR3 region has 14 residues. CDR1 LGHNA and CDR2 YNFKEQ come from the germline V gene. Trimming removed 3 bases at V and 0 bases at J, with 9 bases between. The CDR3 DNA sequence: TGTGCCAGCAGCCAGGCGACTACCTCCTACGAGCAGTACTTC. As protein: CASSQATTSYEQYF.

The chain combines TRBV18 with TRBJ2-1; 8 bases match TRBD2. The CDR3 runs to 16 residues. Germline V lookup: CDR1 KGHSH, CDR2 LQKENI. V lost 2 bases to trimming and J lost 2 bases; unmatched junction nucleotides: 5. This CDR3 is CASSPYKAGAYNEQFF. The CDR3 DNA reads TGTGCCAGCTCACCATACAAAGCGGGAGCCTACAATGAGCAGTTCTTC.

The chain recombines TRBV6-1 with TRBJ1-1; D unresolved. From germline, CDR1 is MNHNS and CDR2 SASEGT. Trimming cost V 3 bases and J 4 bases, with 15 bases left between them. The length of the CDR3 is 15 residues. The CDR3 is CASSDSPLKGTEAFF. The CDR3 nucleotides are TGTGCCAGCAGTGATTCCCCCCTGAAAGGCACTGAAGCTTTCTTT.

The V gene is TRBV5-6, the J gene TRBJ2-7; D is unclear. CDR3 length: 13 residues. Per germline, CDR1 SGHDT and CDR2 YYEEEE. V shed 1 base and J shed 7 bases, with 12 bases lying between them. The CDR3 DNA sequence: TGTGCCAGCAGCTTGTCCGAGTTAGGGGAGCAGTACTTC. Encoded protein: CASSLSELGEQYF.

This chain uses TRBV7-9 with TRBJ2-5; no clear D gene. From germline, CDR1 is SEHNR and CDR2 FQNEAQ (reference sequence). V was trimmed by 11 bases and J by 0 bases, leaving 10 bases between them. This CDR3 spans 12 amino acids. CDR3 loop: CAWGGDQETQYF. The DNA for the CDR3 is TGTGCCTGGGGTGGGGACCAAGAGACCCAGTACTTC.

The J gene is TRBJ2-1, the V gene TRBV14, with 7 bases that match TRBD2. The CDR3 runs to 15 residues. Per the germline V gene, CDR1 is SGHDN and CDR2 is FVKESK. The V gene end was trimmed by 3 bases and the J gene end by 3 bases; junction bases not matched to a gene: 5. The CDR3 here is CASSQGGRFYNEQFF. The CDR3 DNA is TGTGCCAGCAGCCAGGGGGGGAGGTTCTACAATGAGCAGTTCTTC.

The chain links TRBV27 to TRBJ2-5, with a possible D match to TRBD1 (5 bases). The CDR3 has 17 amino acids. V gave up 5 bases and J gave up 3 bases, with 22 bases separating them. CDR1 is MNHEY, CDR2 SMNVEV, per germline (reference sequence). The CDR3 loop reads CASSLNPWGGRKETQYF. The CDR3 DNA sequence: TGTGCCAGCAGTCTCAACCCCTGGGGCGGACGGAAAGAGACCCAGTACTTC.

The rearrangement uses TRBV7-6 and TRBJ1-1; D unclear. CDR1 is SGHVS, CDR2 FNYEAQ, per germline. The V end was cut by 0 bases, the J end by 1 base, with 3 bases between. The CDR3 covers 13 residues. The CDR3: CASSLAENTEAFF. The CDR3 region has the DNA TGTGCCAGCAGCTTAGCTGAGAACACTGAAGCTTTCTTT.

The V call is TRBV5-1, the J call TRBJ1-1; D is undetermined. Germline loops: CDR1 SGHRS, CDR2 YFSETQ. V was cut by 4 bases and J by 3 bases, with 10 bases left in between. The CDR3 consists of 13 residues. The CDR3 DNA reads TGCGCCAGCAGCCTTGTAGCAGACACTGAAGCTTTCTTT. Protein: CASSLVADTEAFF.

V gene TRBV29-1 combines with J gene TRBJ1-2; D is uncertain. Germline CDR1 and CDR2: SQVTM and ANQGSEA. CDR3 length: 14 residues. Trimming left V 5 bases short and J 4 bases short, with 17 bases between. This chain's CDR3 is CSVNIQARGYGYTF. CDR3 sequence (DNA): TGCAGCGTTAATATCCAGGCCCGCGGCTATGGCTACACCTTC.

The chain is built from TRBV5-1 and TRBJ1-4; possibly TRBD1 for D (6 bases). The germline V and J ends were trimmed by 6 bases and 3 bases, with 15 bases remaining between them. The CDR3 extends over 15 amino acids. Germline loops: CDR1 SGHRS, CDR2 YFSETQ. The CDR3 loop reads CASIQVGGANEKLFF. Written as DNA, the CDR3 is TGCGCCAGCATTCAGGTAGGGGGAGCTAATGAAAAACTGTTTTTT.

The chain combines TRBV13 with TRBJ2-5, with D perhaps being TRBD1 or TRBD2 (5 bases each). The V end was cut by 7 bases, the J end by 2 bases, with 11 bases between. CDR1 is PRHDT, CDR2 FYEKMQ, per germline (reference sequence). CDR3 size: 13 residues. The CDR3 loop reads CASTLWGQETQYF. CDR3 DNA sequence: TGTGCCAGCACCTTGTGGGGGCAAGAGACCCAGTACTTC.

The CDR3 spells CASSLLSSMTDGYTF. The CDR3 coding sequence is TGTGCCAGCAGCCTACTAAGTTCTATGACGGATGGCTACACCTTC. The V call is TRBV9, the J call TRBJ1-2; unclear D gene. Trimming shortened V by 4 bases and J by 6 bases, and 19 bases separated the two germline ends. This CDR3 has 15 amino acids. Germline V CDR1 and CDR2: SGDLS, YYNGEE.

The chain is built from TRBV5-4 and TRBJ2-7; D ambiguous. The V end lost 4 bases, the J end lost 0 bases, and 11 bases lay between the germline ends. The CDR3 is 14 amino acids. In germline, CDR1 is SGHNT, CDR2 YYREEE (reference sequence). The CDR3 spells CASSPSDTSYEQYF. The CDR3 DNA sequence: TGTGCCAGCAGCCCCTCCGACACCTCCTACGAGCAGTACTTC. The whole variable domain, remainder taken from reference TRBV5-4 and TRBJ2-7, is ETGVTQSPTHLIKTRGQQVTLRCSSQSGHNTVSWYQQALGQGPQFIFQYYREEENGRGNFPPRFSGLQFPNYSSELNVNALELDDSALYLCASSPSDTSYEQYFGPGTRLTVT.

The gene calls are TRBV29-1 and TRBJ2-5; unclear D gene. Trimming stripped 3 bases from V and 1 base from J, with 9 bases between. The CDR3 is 13 amino acids. The germline CDR1 and CDR2 sequences are SQVTM and ANQGSEA. The DNA of the CDR3 is TGCAGCGTTGAGGATCGAACCCAAGAGACCCAGTACTTC. Amino acids: CSVEDRTQETQYF. Looking up the rest from reference TRBV29-1 and TRBJ2-5 gives the full variable domain: SAVISQKPSRDICQRGTSLTIQCQVDSQVTMMFWYRQQPGQSLTLIATANQGSEATYESGFVIDKFPISRPNLTFSTLTVSNMSPEDSSIYLCSVEDRTQETQYFGPGTRLLVL.

The rearrangement uses TRBV2 and TRBJ2-2; D not certain. Germline CDR1 reads SNHLY; CDR2 reads FYNNEI. With 2 bases removed from V and 8 bases from J, the gap between germline ends came to 9 bases. The CDR3 has 13 residues. As DNA, the CDR3 is TGTGCCAGCAGTGAACGGGTAAAGGGGGAGCTGTTTTTT. Translated, it gives CASSERVKGELFF.